This TCR beta chain was profiled in a study of T-cell reconstitution after alpha-beta-depleted transplantation in children. Study observations and caveats: Alpha-beta T cells about two months after transplant reportedly derived from several hundred expanded graft clones. For some patients, TCRbeta diversity was high at day 60 because of recipient T cells and thymic progenitors that survived. T cells produced anew were the main source of T-cell counts and diversity one year after transplant.

This clonotype has a count of ten or more. Its antigen is currently unknown. Preparation of the TCRbeta library used unique molecular identifiers. TCRdb ran MiXCR on the PCR reads and lists one entry per CDR3 protein. Among around 270,000 distinct CDR3 sequences, just over 7.5% were seen once, and the ten largest hold approximately 9.1%. The CDR3 runs 13 residues. Trimming took 6 bases from V and 9 from J, leaving 15 bases between them. Germline V gene data show CDR1 as MNHNY and CDR2 as SVGAGI (reference sequence). The TCR sequence derives from a female patient between 2 and 15 years old who had a stem cell transplant for Fanconi anemia, so the T cells may come from the graft donor. The chain uses TRBV6-6 and TRBJ2-1; D is tentatively TRBD1 or TRBD2 (5 bases each). The material was peripheral blood, obtained 360 days after TCRalphabeta/CD19-depleted stem cell transplant. The CDR3 is CASRVLGVPEQFF. CDR3 coding DNA: TGTGCCAGCAGGGTTCTGGGGGTACCTGAGCAGTTCTTC.